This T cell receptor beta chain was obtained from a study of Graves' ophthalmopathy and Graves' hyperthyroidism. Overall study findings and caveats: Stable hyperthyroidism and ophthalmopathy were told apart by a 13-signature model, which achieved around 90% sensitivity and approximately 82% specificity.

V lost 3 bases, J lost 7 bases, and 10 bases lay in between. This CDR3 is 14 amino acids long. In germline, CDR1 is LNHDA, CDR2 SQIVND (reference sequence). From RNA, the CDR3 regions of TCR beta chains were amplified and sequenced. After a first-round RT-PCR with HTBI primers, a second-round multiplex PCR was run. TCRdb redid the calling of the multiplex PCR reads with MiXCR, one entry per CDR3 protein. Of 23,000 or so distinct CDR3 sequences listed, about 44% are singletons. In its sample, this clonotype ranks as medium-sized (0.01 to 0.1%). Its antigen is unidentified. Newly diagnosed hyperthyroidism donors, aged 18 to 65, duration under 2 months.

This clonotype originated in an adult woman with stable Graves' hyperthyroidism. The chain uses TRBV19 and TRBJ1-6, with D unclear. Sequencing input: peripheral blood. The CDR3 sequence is CASSIRGMNSPLHF. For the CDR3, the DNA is TGTGCCAGTAGTATCCGAGGAATGAATTCACCCCTCCACTTT.